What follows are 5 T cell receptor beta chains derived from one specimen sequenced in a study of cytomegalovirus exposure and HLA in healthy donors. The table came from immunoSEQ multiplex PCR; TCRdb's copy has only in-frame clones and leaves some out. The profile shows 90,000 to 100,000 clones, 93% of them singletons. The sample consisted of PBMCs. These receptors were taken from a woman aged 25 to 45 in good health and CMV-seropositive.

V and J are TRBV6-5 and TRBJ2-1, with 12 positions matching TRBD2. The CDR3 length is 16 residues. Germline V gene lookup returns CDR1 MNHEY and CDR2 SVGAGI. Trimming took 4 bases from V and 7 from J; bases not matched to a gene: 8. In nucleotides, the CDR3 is TGTGCCAGCAGTTCCCCGGCTAGCGGGAGGGGTAATGAGCAGTTCTTC. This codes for CASSSPASGRGNEQFF.

The CDR3 reads CASRVTGIDTQYF. The CDR3 nucleotides are TGTGCCAGCAGAGTGACAGGGATCGATACGCAGTATTTT. This chain links TRBV2 with TRBJ2-3; TRBD1 aligns across 7 bases. With 6 bases clipped from V and 6 bases from J, the junction kept 6 bases outside the gene matches. This CDR3 contains 13 residues. Per the germline V gene, CDR1 is SNHLY and CDR2 is FYNNEI.

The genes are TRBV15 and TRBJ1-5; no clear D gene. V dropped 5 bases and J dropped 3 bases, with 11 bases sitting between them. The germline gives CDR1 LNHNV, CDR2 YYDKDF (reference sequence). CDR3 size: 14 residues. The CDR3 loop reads CATSATYSNQPQHF. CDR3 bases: TGTGCCACCAGCGCTACTTACTCCAATCAGCCCCAGCATTTT.

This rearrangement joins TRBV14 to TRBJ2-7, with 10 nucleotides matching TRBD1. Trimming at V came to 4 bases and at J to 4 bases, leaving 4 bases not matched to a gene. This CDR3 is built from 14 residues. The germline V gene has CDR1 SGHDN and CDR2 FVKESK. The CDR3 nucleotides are TGTGCCAGCAGCCCCCGGGACAGGGGATACGAGCAGTACTTC. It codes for CASSPRDRGYEQYF. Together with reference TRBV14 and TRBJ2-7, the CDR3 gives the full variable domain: EAGVTQFPSHSVIEKGQTVTLRCDPISGHDNLYWYRRVMGKEIKFLLHFVKESKQDESGMPNNRFLAERTGGTYSTLKVQPAELEDSGVYFCASSPRDRGYEQYFGPGTRLTVT.

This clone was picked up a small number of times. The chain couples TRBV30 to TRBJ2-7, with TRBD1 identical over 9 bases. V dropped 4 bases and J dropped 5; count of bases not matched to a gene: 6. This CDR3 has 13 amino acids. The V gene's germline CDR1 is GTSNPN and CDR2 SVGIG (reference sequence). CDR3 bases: TGTGCCTGGAAAAGACAGGGGGAGCACGAGCAGTACTTC. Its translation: CAWKRQGEHEQYF.